The 27 T cell receptor beta chains below come from one sample, sequenced in a study of blood T cell repertoires in COVID-19. The protocol was immunoSEQ multiplex PCR, while the TCRdb copy is restricted to in-frame clones and leaves out a portion. This sample has about 260,000 clones; approximately 92% occur once, and the top ten carry under 3%. The material sequenced was peripheral blood. The origin of the receptors is a person aged 18 to 30 with COVID-19, enrolled during active disease.

V usage is TRBV15 and J usage is TRBJ2-1; D perhaps matches TRBD1 (5 bases). V was trimmed by 0 bases and J by 8 bases, leaving 8 bases between them. This CDR3 is 13 amino acids long. Germline lookup yields CDR1 LNHNV and CDR2 YYDKDF (reference sequence). CDR3 nucleotides: TGTGCCACCAGCAGAGACAGGGCCCATGAGCAGTTCTTC. This sequence encodes CATSRDRAHEQFF.

The rearrangement links TRBV5-1 to TRBJ2-3, with 9 bases lining up with TRBD2. Unmatched junction bases numbered 9, after V lost 0 bases and J lost 4 bases. Germline values: CDR1 SGHRS, CDR2 YFSETQ. CDR3 length equals 17 residues. The CDR3 DNA reads TGCGCCAGCAGCTTGGCCCCGGGGGCGGGAGGGGCAGATACGCAGTATTTT. Its protein is CASSLAPGAGGADTQYF. Drawing the rest from reference TRBV5-1 and TRBJ2-3, the complete variable domain is KAGVTQTPRYLIKTRGQQVTLSCSPISGHRSVSWYQQTPGQGLQFLFEYFSETQRNKGNFPGRFSGRQFSNSRSEMNVSTLELGDSALYLCASSLAPGAGGADTQYFGPGTRLTVL.

The count of this clone is one. The chain uses TRBV7-3 and TRBJ1-1; possibly TRBD1 for D (6 bases). V was shortened by 5 bases and J by 2 bases, with 15 bases between the two germline ends. CDR1 SGHTA and CDR2 FQGTGA come from the germline V gene. The CDR3 extends over 15 amino acids. CDR3 in amino acids: CASSRIRTENTEAFF. Here the CDR3 DNA reads TGTGCCAGCAGCCGCATACGGACAGAAAACACTGAAGCTTTCTTT.

V gene TRBV30 combines with J gene TRBJ2-7; 13 positions match TRBD2. There are 15 residues in the CDR3. V trimming: 1 base; J trimming: 2 bases; junction bases outside the gene matches: 2. Per germline, CDR1 GTSNPN and CDR2 SVGIG (reference sequence). CDR3 in DNA: TGTGCCTGGAGTGATACTAGCGGGAGGGCCTACGAGCAGTACTTC. Its translation is CAWSDTSGRAYEQYF. Based on the CDR3 plus reference TRBV30 and TRBJ2-7, the full variable domain is SQTIHQWPATLVQPVGSPLSLECTVEGTSNPNLYWYRQAAGRGLQLLFYSVGIGQISSEVPQNLSASRPQDRQFILSSKKLLLSDSGFYLCAWSDTSGRAYEQYFGPGTRLTVT.

As DNA, the CDR3 is TGTGCCAGCTCACCACCGCGGTTCGCGAACACCGGGGAGCTGTTTTTT. Its protein product is CASSPPRFANTGELFF. The V call is TRBV18, the J call TRBJ2-2; D is undetermined. Germline CDR1 KGHSH, CDR2 LQKENI. CDR3 size: 16 residues. V was clipped by 0 bases and J by 0 bases, with 8 bases between them.

Only a few counts were recorded for this clone. The chain recombines TRBV7-8 with TRBJ2-7; 10 bases are a match to TRBD2. From germline, CDR1 is SGHVS and CDR2 FQNEAQ. V lost 3 bases to trimming and J lost 2 bases; unmatched junction nucleotides: 7. The CDR3 has 16 amino acids. The CDR3 loop reads CASSLIFSGRAYEQYF. Written as DNA, the CDR3 is TGTGCCAGCAGCTTGATTTTCAGCGGGAGGGCCTACGAGCAGTACTTC.

This chain uses TRBV18 with TRBJ2-1; 8 nucleotides align to TRBD2. In germline, CDR1 is KGHSH, CDR2 LQKENI. This CDR3 is built from 15 residues. The ends lost 5 bases at V and 0 bases at J; junction bases unmatched: 3. DNA for the CDR3: TGTGCCAGCTCAGCCGGGACTAGCTCCTACAATGAGCAGTTCTTC. Amino acid sequence: CASSAGTSSYNEQFF.

The chain carries TRBV4-2 and TRBJ2-2; D remains ambiguous. This CDR3 is built from 13 residues. Trimming removed 0 bases from V and 8 bases from J, with 7 bases in between. Germline CDR1 reads LGHNA; CDR2 reads YNFKEQ. CDR3 amino acids: CASSQDVTGELFF. CDR3 DNA sequence: TGTGCCAGCAGCCAAGATGTTACAGGGGAGCTGTTTTTT.

This clone was observed once. This chain connects TRBV6-5 to TRBJ2-2, with D possibly matching TRBD1 (6 bases). Germline CDR1 is MNHEY and CDR2 is SVGAGI. V gave up 6 bases and J gave up 7 bases, with 12 bases separating them. The CDR3 runs to 13 residues. In nucleotides, the CDR3 is TGTGCCAGCAGCCCCAGGGGCGGCGGGGAGCTGTTTTTT. Translating it yields CASSPRGGGELFF.

The CDR3 reads CASSPGQGAYEQFF. The CDR3, as DNA: TGCGCCAGCAGCCCGGGACAGGGGGCCTATGAGCAGTTCTTC. The V call is TRBV5-1, the J call TRBJ2-1, with 12 bases fitting TRBD1. This CDR3 has 14 residues. Germline CDR1 and CDR2: SGHRS and YFSETQ. V lost 4 bases and J lost 8; bases outside the gene matches: 4.

V gene TRBV4-2 combines with J gene TRBJ2-3; D call uncertain. Between the trimmed V and J ends, which lost 0 bases and 5 bases, there was a span of 12 bases. Germline V gene sequence: CDR1 LGHNA, CDR2 YNFKEQ. The CDR3 covers 15 residues. The CDR3 sequence is CASSQDEYQRDTQYF. CDR3 bases: TGTGCCAGCAGCCAAGATGAGTATCAACGAGATACGCAGTATTTT.

With respect to this clone: The conserved phenylalanine or tryptophan is not found at the CDR3 terminus, so this likely reflects a read error. The DNA is left out, because the CDR3 cannot be placed on it with certainty; the CDR3 is given as TCRdb lists it. This CDR3 is CASSYYRGEI. The chain has TRBV6-5 and TRBJ2-7; whether TRBD1, the table's D call, matches the DNA was not checked. Germline loops: CDR1 MNHEY, CDR2 SVGAGI. With termini counted, the CDR3 has 10 amino acids.

This clone was recorded a few times. V is TRBV6-6 and J is TRBJ2-7; possible D gene TRBD2, 5 bases. In germline, CDR1 is MNHNY, CDR2 SVGAGI (reference sequence). The CDR3 contains 12 residues. V gave up 2 bases and J gave up 5 bases, with 7 bases separating them. The CDR3: CASSYEGHEQYF. CDR3 nucleotide sequence: TGTGCCAGCAGTTACGAGGGTCACGAGCAGTACTTC.

The chain has TRBV7-3 and TRBJ2-1, with D maybe TRBD2 (6 bases). V lost 2 bases, J lost 0 bases, and 11 bases lay in between. Germline CDR1 reads SGHTA; CDR2 reads FQGTGA. This CDR3 region has 16 residues. CDR3 residues: CASSLGIAVSYNEQFF. CDR3 nucleotides: TGTGCCAGCAGCTTAGGTATAGCGGTCTCCTACAATGAGCAGTTCTTC.

The gene calls are TRBV7-9 and TRBJ1-4, with D maybe TRBD1 (5 bases). CDR1 is SEHNR, CDR2 FQNEAQ, per germline (reference sequence). The V end lost 5 bases, the J end lost 4 bases, and 11 bases lay between the germline ends. CDR3 length equals 14 residues. Written as DNA, the CDR3 is TGTGCCAGCAGCGAGATCGGGGGTAATGAAAAACTGTTTTTT. Translated, it gives CASSEIGGNEKLFF.

V and J are TRBV7-3 and TRBJ2-5; D unresolved. The CDR3 runs to 13 residues. Trimming removed 6 bases from V and 1 base from J, with 9 bases in between. CDR1 is SGHTA, CDR2 FQGTGA, per germline. In DNA form, the CDR3 reads TGTGCCAGCAGTGAGGTAGTCCAAGAGACCCAGTACTTC. This translates into CASSEVVQETQYF. Using reference TRBV7-3 and TRBJ2-5 for the parts outside the CDR3, the full variable domain is GAGVSQTPSNKVTEKGKYVELRCDPISGHTALYWYRQSLGQGPEFLIYFQGTGAADDSGLPNDRFFAVRPEGSVSTLKIQRTERGDSAVYLCASSEVVQETQYFGPGTRLLVL.

V usage is TRBV29-1 and J usage is TRBJ2-5; D remains ambiguous. V lost 4 bases and J lost 1, with 13 bases in between. The germline gives CDR1 SQVTM, CDR2 ANQGSEA. The CDR3 sequence is 14 residues long. CDR3 loop: CSVVEVTLQETQYF. CDR3 nucleotides: TGCAGCGTTGTTGAGGTAACCCTCCAAGAGACCCAGTACTTC. Full variable domain (rest looked up from reference TRBV29-1 and TRBJ2-5): SAVISQKPSRDICQRGTSLTIQCQVDSQVTMMFWYRQQPGQSLTLIATANQGSEATYESGFVIDKFPISRPNLTFSTLTVSNMSPEDSSIYLCSVVEVTLQETQYFGPGTRLLVL.

J is TRBJ2-2 and V is TRBV10-1, with TRBD1 matching over 9 bases. The CDR3 consists of 15 residues. The V gene end was trimmed by 9 bases and the J gene end by 2 bases; junction bases not matched to a gene: 7. CDR1 is WNHNN and CDR2 is SYGVQD in the germline V gene (reference sequence). The CDR3 DNA reads as TGCGCCAGTTCGAACAGGGGGCGAAACACCGGGGAGCTGTTTTTT. It yields the protein CASSNRGRNTGELFF.

V and J are TRBV19 and TRBJ2-7; tentatively, D is TRBD1 (6 bases). V was trimmed by 6 bases and J by 2 bases, leaving 11 bases between them. Per germline, CDR1 LNHDA and CDR2 SQIVND (reference sequence). The CDR3 consists of 13 residues. Here the CDR3 DNA reads TGTGCCAGTAGCTCGACAGGTACCTACGAGCAGTACTTC. Translated, it gives CASSSTGTYEQYF. Looking up the rest from reference TRBV19 and TRBJ2-7 gives the full variable domain: DGGITQSPKYLFRKEGQNVTLSCEQNLNHDAMYWYRQDPGQGLRLIYYSQIVNDFQKGDIAEGYSVSREKKESFPLTVTSAQKNPTAFYLCASSSTGTYEQYFGPGTRLTVT.

The CDR3 here is CASFSDTDTQYF. In DNA form, the CDR3 reads TGTGCCAGCTTTAGCGACACAGATACGCAGTATTTT. The chain couples TRBV28 to TRBJ2-3; the D gene is possibly TRBD2 (5 bases). Germline lookup yields CDR1 MDHEN and CDR2 SYDVKM. Trimming shortened V by 8 bases and J by 2 bases, and 8 bases separated the two germline ends. This CDR3 has 12 residues.

V usage is TRBV7-2 and J usage is TRBJ2-1; 7 positions match TRBD2. Germline V CDR1 and CDR2: SGHTA, FQGNSA. The CDR3 runs 13 residues. Trimming cost V 6 bases and J 10 bases; bases outside gene matches: 9. The CDR3 DNA follows: TGTGCCAGCAGTGAGGGACTATCATGGGAGCAGTTCTTC. Translation: CASSEGLSWEQFF.

This chain connects TRBV10-3 to TRBJ2-7; TRBD2 matches at 7 bases. The V and J ends lost 11 bases and 1 base, in that order; junction bases with no gene match: 11. Per the germline V gene, CDR1 is ENHRY and CDR2 is SYGVKD. The CDR3 spans 14 residues. The CDR3 reads CAASPGGSSYEQYF. CDR3 in DNA: TGTGCCGCCAGTCCGGGAGGATCTTCCTACGAGCAGTACTTC.

The chain employs TRBV5-6 and TRBJ2-5, with a weak D call TRBD1 (6 bases). The CDR3 sequence is 13 residues long. Deletions cut 2 bases from V and 5 bases from J, with 10 bases between. Germline-derived CDR1 and CDR2 are SGHDT and YYEEEE. The CDR3, as DNA: TGTGCCAGCAGCTTCTTGAGGGGGGAGACCCAGTACTTC. Translation: CASSFLRGETQYF.

The rearrangement links TRBV19 to TRBJ2-7; D call uncertain. The CDR3 spans 12 residues. Germline CDR1 LNHDA, CDR2 SQIVND (reference sequence). V lost 3 bases, J lost 3 bases, and 6 bases lay in between. The CDR3 is CASSMGRYEQYF. DNA of the CDR3: TGTGCCAGTAGTATGGGCCGCTACGAGCAGTACTTC.

V usage is TRBV7-9 and J usage is TRBJ2-5; 7 bases are a match to TRBD2. CDR3 length equals 14 residues. The J segment lost 2 bases and the V segment lost 3 bases, leaving 3 bases of the junction unmatched. Germline assignment: CDR1 SEHNR and CDR2 FQNEAQ (reference sequence). The CDR3 DNA reads as TGTGCCAGCAGCTTGGGGGAGGGGCAAGAGACCCAGTACTTC. Translated: CASSLGEGQETQYF.

Here the CDR3 reads CASSQVKAGSANYGYTF. The CDR3 DNA reads TGTGCCAGCAGCCAAGTGAAGGCCGGCAGCGCGAACTATGGCTACACCTTC. This chain joins TRBV3-1 (or the pseudogene TRBV3-2) and TRBJ1-2; D is uncertain. CDR1 and CDR2 (germline): LGHDT, YNNKEL (reference sequence). Trimming shortened V by 1 base and J by 2 bases, and 17 bases separated the two germline ends. CDR3 size: 17 residues.

The chain recombines TRBV6-2 or TRBV6-3 with TRBJ2-1; 10 bases line up with TRBD1. The V gene end was trimmed by 6 bases and the J gene end by 4 bases; junction bases not matched to a gene: 9. The CDR3 totals 16 residues. Germline CDR1 and CDR2: MNHEY and SVGEGT. In nucleotides, the CDR3 is TGTGCCAGCAGCCCTCTCCGGGACAGGGGTTACAATGAGCAGTTCTTC. Residues: CASSPLRDRGYNEQFF.